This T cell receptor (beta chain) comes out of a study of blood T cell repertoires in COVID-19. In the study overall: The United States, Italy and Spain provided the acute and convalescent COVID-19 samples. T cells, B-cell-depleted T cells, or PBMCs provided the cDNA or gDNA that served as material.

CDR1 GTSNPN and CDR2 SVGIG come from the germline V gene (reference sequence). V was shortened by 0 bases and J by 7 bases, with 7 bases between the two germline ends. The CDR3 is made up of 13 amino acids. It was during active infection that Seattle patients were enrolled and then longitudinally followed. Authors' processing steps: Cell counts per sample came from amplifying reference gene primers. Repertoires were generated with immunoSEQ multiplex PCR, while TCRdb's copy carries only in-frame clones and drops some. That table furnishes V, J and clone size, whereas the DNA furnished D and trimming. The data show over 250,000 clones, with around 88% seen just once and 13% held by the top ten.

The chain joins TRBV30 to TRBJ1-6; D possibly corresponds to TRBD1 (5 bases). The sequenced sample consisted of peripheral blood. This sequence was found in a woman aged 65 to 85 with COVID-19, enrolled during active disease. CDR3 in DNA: TGTGCCTGGAGTGTAACAGGAAATTCACCCCTCCACTTT. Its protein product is CAWSVTGNSPLHF.